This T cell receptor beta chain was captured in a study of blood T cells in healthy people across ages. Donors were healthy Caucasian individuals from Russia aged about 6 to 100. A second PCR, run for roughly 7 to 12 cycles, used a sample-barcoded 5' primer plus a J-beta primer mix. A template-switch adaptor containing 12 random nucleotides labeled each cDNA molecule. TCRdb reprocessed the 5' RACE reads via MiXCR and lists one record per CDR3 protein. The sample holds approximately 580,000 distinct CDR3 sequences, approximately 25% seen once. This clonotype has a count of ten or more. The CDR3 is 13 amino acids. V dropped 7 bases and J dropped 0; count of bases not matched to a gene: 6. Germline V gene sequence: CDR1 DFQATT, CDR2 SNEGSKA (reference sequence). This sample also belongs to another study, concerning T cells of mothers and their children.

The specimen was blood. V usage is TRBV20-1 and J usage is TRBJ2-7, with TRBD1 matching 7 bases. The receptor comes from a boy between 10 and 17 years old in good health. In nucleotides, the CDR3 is TGCAGTGTTCCGGACAGGAGCTCCTACGAGCAGTACTTC. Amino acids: CSVPDRSSYEQYF.